These 10 T cell receptor beta chains were all obtained from the same sample, sequenced in a study of Ad26.COV2.S vaccination and SARS-CoV-2 variants. Sequencing used immunoSEQ multiplex PCR; TCRdb keeps in-frame clones, though not all of them. The repertoire consists of fewer than 400,000 clones, with just under 85% occurring once and the leading ten covering approximately 2%. This sample's treatment: roughly 20 received Ad26.COV2.S at low or high dose, single or two shots; roughly five received placebo; per-sample allocation not given. The samples were gathered on day 63 after the first injection of vaccine or placebo. Sample: peripheral blood, taken in a trial of Ad26.COV2.S vaccine versus placebo. All receptors derive from a person between 18 and 65 years old who received the Ad26.COV2.S COVID-19 vaccine or a placebo.

This clone came up once. V usage is TRBV24-1 and J usage is TRBJ2-3; 9 bases line up with TRBD2. This CDR3 contains 15 residues. Germline values: CDR1 KGHDR, CDR2 SFDVKD. Germline trimming cut 4 bases from V and 6 bases from J; bases unmatched to any gene: 7. This CDR3 reads CATSESGGLRDTQYF. CDR3 coding DNA: TGTGCCACCAGTGAAAGCGGGGGGCTCAGGGATACGCAGTATTTT.

This clone was detected only once. The chain's CDR3 is CASSPGGLSNQPQHF. In nucleotides, the CDR3 is TGTGCCAGCAGTCCAGGGGGCTTGAGCAATCAGCCCCAGCATTTT. The chain carries TRBV6-5 and TRBJ1-5; 8 nucleotides align to TRBD1. Germline-derived CDR1 and CDR2 are MNHEY and SVGAGI. The junction had 4 bases not matched to a gene; V was cut back by 5 bases and J by 1 base. CDR3 size: 15 residues.

This clone showed up just once. The V call is TRBV4-2, the J call TRBJ1-1; a weak D match, TRBD1 (6 bases). V gave up 0 bases and J gave up 5 bases, with 16 bases separating them. The CDR3 runs to 16 residues. The V gene's germline CDR1 is LGHNA and CDR2 YNFKEQ. CDR3 loop: CASSQEVGGLGTEAFF. In DNA, the CDR3 is TGTGCCAGCAGCCAAGAGGTCGGGGGCTTGGGAACTGAAGCTTTCTTT.

The chain employs TRBV19 and TRBJ2-5; 7 nucleotides match TRBD1. V trimming: 3 bases; J trimming: 5 bases; junction bases outside the gene matches: 9. Looked up from germline, CDR1 is LNHDA and CDR2 is SQIVND (reference sequence). This CDR3 has 15 residues. The CDR3: CASSIQQGRAETQYF. In DNA form, the CDR3 reads TGTGCCAGTAGTATTCAACAGGGGCGCGCGGAGACCCAGTACTTC. Variable domain in full (rest from reference TRBV19 and TRBJ2-5): DGGITQSPKYLFRKEGQNVTLSCEQNLNHDAMYWYRQDPGQGLRLIYYSQIVNDFQKGDIAEGYSVSREKKESFPLTVTSAQKNPTAFYLCASSIQQGRAETQYFGPGTRLLVL.

The rearrangement links TRBV7-9 to TRBJ2-7; possible D gene TRBD1, 5 bases. V was shortened by 5 bases and J by 0 bases, with 8 bases between the two germline ends. The germline CDR1 and CDR2 sequences are SEHNR and FQNEAQ (reference sequence). This CDR3 has 13 residues. CDR3 sequence: CASSKGFSYEQYF. For the CDR3, the DNA is TGTGCCAGCAGCAAGGGGTTCTCCTACGAGCAGTACTTC.

The chain uses TRBV19 and TRBJ1-2; D gene unclear. Germline CDR1 and CDR2: LNHDA and SQIVND (reference sequence). The CDR3 totals 12 residues. Deletions cut 11 bases from V and 2 bases from J, with 12 bases between. The CDR3 DNA reads TGTGCCGCCCAGTCCGAGAACTATGGCTACACCTTC. Translating it yields CAAQSENYGYTF. The whole variable domain, filled in from reference TRBV19 and TRBJ1-2, reads DGGITQSPKYLFRKEGQNVTLSCEQNLNHDAMYWYRQDPGQGLRLIYYSQIVNDFQKGDIAEGYSVSREKKESFPLTVTSAQKNPTAFYLCAAQSENYGYTFGSGTRLTVV.

The rearrangement links TRBV5-1 to TRBJ1-1; TRBD1 agrees at 8 bases. V dropped 4 bases and J dropped 4; count of bases not matched to a gene: 6. Germline CDR1 reads SGHRS; CDR2 reads YFSETQ. This CDR3 comprises 14 residues. CDR3 residues: CASSADRAGTEAFF. The CDR3, as DNA: TGCGCCAGCAGCGCGGACAGGGCAGGCACTGAAGCTTTCTTT.

This chain connects TRBV24-1 to TRBJ1-5; 7 nucleotides match TRBD1. Germline V gene sequence: CDR1 KGHDR, CDR2 SFDVKD. The V gene end was trimmed by 4 bases and the J gene end by 3 bases; junction bases not matched to a gene: 14. The CDR3 sequence is 18 residues long. CDR3 loop: CATSEKPRTGVFNQPQHF. DNA of the CDR3: TGTGCCACCAGTGAAAAACCTAGGACAGGCGTGTTCAATCAGCCCCAGCATTTT.

This rearrangement joins TRBV25-1 to TRBJ1-4, with TRBD1 as a possible D gene (6 bases). This CDR3 contains 15 residues. The ends were cut back, 9 bases at V and 8 bases at J, with 22 bases in the middle. Per the germline V gene, CDR1 is MGHDK and CDR2 is SYGVNS. CDR3 region: CASTASQGFIEKLFF. The CDR3 DNA is TGTGCCAGTACTGCCTCTCAGGGGTTTATCGAAAAACTGTTTTTT.

This sequence joins TRBV9 and TRBJ2-3, with TRBD1 matching 8 bases. V lost 2 bases and J lost 5; bases outside the gene matches: 7. The V gene's germline CDR1 is SGDLS and CDR2 YYNGEE. There are 15 residues in the CDR3. CDR3 sequence reads: CASSVDRGGGDTQYF. The CDR3 DNA follows: TGTGCCAGCAGCGTTGACAGGGGTGGTGGAGATACGCAGTATTTT.